A single sample is the source of the 12 T cell receptor beta chains below, sequenced in a study of PD-L1 blockade in urothelial cancer. Regarding time point: pretreatment peripheral blood. Sequencing was performed with immunoSEQ multiplex PCR; in TCRdb, only in-frame clones are kept and a portion is missing. The sample yields tens of thousands of clones, 65% to 85% seen once. The sample here was PBMCs, taken around atezolizumab (anti-PD-L1) treatment. The origin of the receptors is a woman in her 70s with urothelial cancer.

This chain's CDR3 is CASSFVFEGQGETQYF. The DNA of the CDR3 is TGTGCCAGCAGTTTCGTCTTCGAAGGGCAGGGGGAGACCCAGTACTTC. This sequence joins TRBV6-5 and TRBJ2-5; weak D call: TRBD1 (6 bases). Germline values: CDR1 MNHEY, CDR2 SVGAGI. The CDR3 loop spans 16 amino acids. With 4 bases removed from V and 5 bases from J, the gap between germline ends came to 20 bases.

This chain uses TRBV7-8 with TRBJ2-5, with D tentatively TRBD1 (5 bases). Trimming left V 5 bases short and J 5 bases short, with 18 bases between. The CDR3 sequence is 15 residues long. Germline assignment: CDR1 SGHVS and CDR2 FQNEAQ. CDR3 coding DNA: TGTGCCAGCAGCACTACTCGGCAGGGTCGGGAGACCCAGTACTTC. Amino acids: CASSTTRQGRETQYF.

The rearrangement joins TRBV7-2 to TRBJ2-2; 10 nucleotides match TRBD1. The junction had 7 bases not matched to a gene; V was cut back by 4 bases and J by 5 bases. Looked up from germline, CDR1 is SGHTA and CDR2 is FQGNSA. The CDR3 spans 16 residues. The CDR3, as DNA: TGTGCCAGCAGCTCTTTAGACAGGGGGCGAACCGGGGAGCTGTTTTTT. This codes for CASSSLDRGRTGELFF.

This chain joins TRBV5-1 and TRBJ2-2, with a weak D call TRBD1 (6 bases). The CDR3 has 16 amino acids. With 0 bases removed from V and 3 bases from J, the gap between germline ends came to 12 bases. Germline values: CDR1 SGHRS, CDR2 YFSETQ. For the CDR3, the DNA is TGCGCCAGCAGCTTGGGAACGGGACACGACACCGGGGAGCTGTTTTTT. Translating it yields CASSLGTGHDTGELFF.

V and J are TRBV15 and TRBJ2-1; D gene ambiguous. V lost 0 bases to trimming and J lost 1 base, with 7 bases between them. The length of the CDR3 is 15 residues. Germline V gene lookup returns CDR1 LNHNV and CDR2 YYDKDF (reference sequence). The CDR3: CATSRDLASYNEQFF. The CDR3 coding sequence is TGTGCCACCAGCAGAGATCTGGCTTCCTACAATGAGCAGTTCTTC. The whole variable domain, remainder taken from reference TRBV15 and TRBJ2-1, is DAMVIQNPRYQVTQFGKPVTLSCSQTLNHNVMYWYQQKSSQAPKLLFHYYDKDFNNEADTPDNFQSRRPNTSFCFLDIRSPGLGDTAMYLCATSRDLASYNEQFFGPGTRLTVL.

This rearrangement joins TRBV28 to TRBJ1-2; D might be TRBD1 (5 bases). Germline V lookup: CDR1 MDHEN, CDR2 SYDVKM. The V gene lost 3 bases and the J gene lost 0 bases, with 17 bases spanning the gap. CDR3 length: 17 residues. The CDR3 loop reads CASSLAGLMGANYGYTF. CDR3 bases: TGTGCCAGCAGTTTGGCAGGGTTGATGGGTGCTAACTATGGCTACACCTTC.

The gene calls are TRBV19 and TRBJ2-5; possible D gene TRBD1, 5 bases. The CDR3 extends over 14 amino acids. Germline V gene sequence: CDR1 LNHDA, CDR2 SQIVND (reference sequence). V was cut by 3 bases and J by 3 bases, with 11 bases left in between. The CDR3: CASSIQGAKETQYF. In nucleotides, the CDR3 is TGTGCCAGTAGTATTCAGGGTGCGAAAGAGACCCAGTACTTC.

The chain links TRBV7-2 to TRBJ2-7; 10 nucleotides agree with TRBD2. V lost 2 bases, J lost 2 bases, and 6 bases stayed unmatched. This CDR3 contains 16 residues. Per the germline V gene, CDR1 is SGHTA and CDR2 is FQGNSA. CDR3 coding DNA: TGTGCCAGCAGCTTAAGGGAGAGCGGGAGGGCCTACGAGCAGTACTTC. The encoded protein is CASSLRESGRAYEQYF.

The V gene is TRBV5-1, the J gene TRBJ1-6; 7 bases are shared with TRBD1. The V gene end was trimmed by 0 bases and the J gene end by 5 bases; junction bases not matched to a gene: 2. CDR3 size: 15 residues. The germline CDR1 and CDR2 sequences are SGHRS and YFSETQ. The CDR3 spells CASSLVGTDNSPLHF. The CDR3 bases are TGCGCCAGCAGCTTGGTCGGGACAGATAATTCACCCCTCCACTTT.

This clone is medium-sized (0.01 to 0.1%). V gene TRBV30 combines with J gene TRBJ2-2, with TRBD2 matching 7 bases. CDR3 length equals 14 residues. Per the germline V gene, CDR1 is GTSNPN and CDR2 is SVGIG (reference sequence). The CDR3 nucleotides read TGTGCGTTCCGGGGGGACGCGAACACCGGGGAGCTGTTTTTT. This gives the protein CAFRGDANTGELFF.

This chain joins TRBV6-6 and TRBJ1-5; 7 nucleotides agree with TRBD1. This CDR3 has 14 residues. CDR1 and CDR2 from the germline V gene are MNHNY and SVGAGI (reference sequence). After removal of 2 bases from V and 4 bases from J, the junction contained 2 bases not matched to a gene. The CDR3 spells CASSYAGGNQPQHF. The CDR3 DNA is TGTGCCAGCAGTTACGCAGGGGGAAATCAGCCCCAGCATTTT.

The V gene is TRBV7-9, the J gene TRBJ2-7, with TRBD2 identical over 9 bases. Germline values: CDR1 SEHNR, CDR2 FQNEAQ (reference sequence). This CDR3 is 19 amino acids long. The V and J ends lost 6 bases and 4 bases, in that order; junction bases with no gene match: 22. For the CDR3, the DNA is TGTGCCAGCAGTCAAGGGCTCAGGACCCTAGCGGGATTTTGGTACGAGCAGTACTTC. Translating it yields CASSQGLRTLAGFWYEQYF.